This T cell receptor (beta chain) is drawn from a study of metastatic and nonmetastatic thyroid tumors. The wider study: Repertoire comparison spanned blood and tumor or nodule tissue of malignant and benign thyroid patients. Study conclusions and caveats: TCR beta diversity was reportedly significantly higher in malignant thyroid tumors than benign nodules, in blood and tumor.

Germline V gene data show CDR1 as PRHDT and CDR2 as FYEKMQ (reference sequence). Deletions cut 3 bases from V and 3 bases from J, with 12 bases between. The CDR3 is made up of 14 amino acids. A remark on this clone: Its antigen is unidentified.

Treatment of any kind had been given to no patient before thyroid surgery. In the authors' methods: The distant-metastasis classifier for papillary thyroid cancer was built from CDR3 differences across clinicopathological groups. TCRdb called clones again from the PCR reads with MiXCR. Clone size and V and J calls follow TCRdb, not the original study. The sample gives about 59,000 clones, under 20% of which show up once; roughly a tenth is in the top ten. Sequences were obtained from blood. The chain has TRBV13 and TRBJ2-7; D is possibly TRBD2 (5 bases). The TCR was taken from a male donor with papillary thyroid cancer or a benign thyroid nodule (not recorded which). Some clones in this sample may be carry-over from other donors' samples. The CDR3 here is CASSLWSGIYEQYF. The CDR3 DNA sequence: TGTGCCAGCAGCTTGTGGAGCGGTATCTACGAGCAGTACTTC.